Listed below are T cell receptor beta chains from one sample, sequenced in a study of blood T cells in healthy people across ages. TCRdb re-analysed the 5' RACE reads in MiXCR, keeping a single row per CDR3 protein. The sample contains about 780,000 distinct CDR3 sequences, around 50% of which appear only once. The sequenced sample consisted of blood. All receptors derive from a man of 80 years or more in good health. CDR3s include the opening cysteine and the closing phenylalanine or tryptophan. Fields, in order: J gene, clone size, D gene, V gene, CDR3 DNA, CDR3 protein. A D gene is named only where the DNA matches it firmly. Where a row states a size, it is once, few, many or the class of an expanded clone; other rows omit it.

>TRBJ1-2|many|TRBD1|TRBV20-1
TGCAGTGCTACCCTGGACAGGGGATATGGCTACACCTTC
CSATLDRGYGYTF
>TRBJ2-2|NA|NA|TRBV12-3/TRBV12-4
TGTGCCAGCAGCCCAAGACACATCGCGAACACCGGGGAGCTGTTTTTT
CASSPRHIANTGELFF
>TRBJ2-3|many|NA|TRBV6-4
TGTGCCAGCAGTGACACCTACACAGATACGCAGTATTTT
CASSDTYTDTQYF
>TRBJ2-1|few|NA|TRBV5-1
TGCGCCAGCAGCTTGACTAGCCAACTCGATGAGCAGTTCTTC
CASSLTSQLDEQFF
>TRBJ2-1|NA|TRBD2|TRBV5-1
TGCGCCAGCAGCTTACTGACTAGCGGGAGGGCGAATGAGCAGTTCTTC
CASSLLTSGRANEQFF
>TRBJ2-7|NA|NA|TRBV20-1
TGCAGTGCTAGACAACAGGAGTACGAGCAGTACTTC
CSARQQEYEQYF
>TRBJ2-7|few|NA|TRBV20-1
TGCAGTGCTAGAGATATCCGCAGCGGAGACTCCTACGAGCAGTACTTC
CSARDIRSGDSYEQYF
>TRBJ2-7|NA|NA|TRBV7-2
TGTGCCAGCAGCCGGGGAGAGTCCTACAATGAGCAGTACTTC
CASSRGESYNEQYF
>TRBJ2-5|NA|TRBD2|TRBV7-3
TGTGCCAGCAGCTTAACGGCTAGCGGGAGATCAGAGACCCAGTACTTC
CASSLTASGRSETQYF
>TRBJ2-7|NA|NA|TRBV28
TGTGCCAGCAGTTTCACGGGACCAATGGTCTACGAGCAGTACTTC
CASSFTGPMVYEQYF
>TRBJ2-7|NA|NA|TRBV25-1
TGTGCCAGCAGTGACCTCGCCCTCAGCGAAACCTACGAGCAGTACTTC
CASSDLALSETYEQYF
>TRBJ1-1|NA|NA|TRBV23-1
TGCGCCTCCAACGGACGGGAGGCCAGGAAGACTGAAGCTTTCTTT
CASNGREARKTEAFF
>TRBJ2-1|few|NA|TRBV14
TGTGCCAGCAGCCGCCAGGACGGGATCTACAATGAGCAGTTCTTC
CASSRQDGIYNEQFF
>TRBJ1-5|NA|NA|TRBV5-1
TGCGCCAGCAGCATGGACGGTCTCAATCAGCCCCAGCATTTT
CASSMDGLNQPQHF
>TRBJ2-1|NA|NA|TRBV14
TGTGCCAGCAGCCCCCTCCGGGACCCCCGGTTGGGACATGAGCAGTTCTTC
CASSPLRDPRLGHEQFF
>TRBJ1-2|few|NA|TRBV2
TGTGCCTCCCTGAGGGGGGACCACTATGGCTACACCTTC
CASLRGDHYGYTF
>TRBJ2-1|NA|TRBD2|TRBV12-3/TRBV12-4
TGTGCCAGCAGTTTAGATCCCCCTAGCGGGATCCTTCGAGGGCCTATCTATGAGCAGTTCTTC
CASSLDPPSGILRGPIYEQFF
>TRBJ2-1|few|NA|TRBV20-1
TGCAGTGCTAGCAAGCTGACGATCTACAATGAGCAGTTCTTC
CSASKLTIYNEQFF
>TRBJ2-1|NA|TRBD2|TRBV6-1
TGTGCCAGCAGGGTAGCGGGGTCCTACAATGAGCAGTTCTTC
CASRVAGSYNEQFF
>TRBJ1-2|many|NA|TRBV28
TGTGCCAGCAAGTGGACGATAACTAACTATGGCTACACCTTC
CASKWTITNYGYTF
>TRBJ1-1|NA|TRBD1|TRBV7-9
TGTGCCAGCAGCTCTCGACTCCGGGACAGCATTATGAACACTGAAGCTTTCTTT
CASSSRLRDSIMNTEAFF
>TRBJ2-7|NA|TRBD2|TRBV20-1
TGCAGTGCTAGAGCGGGCGGGAGGGCGTCCGAGCAGTACTTC
CSARAGGRASEQYF
>TRBJ2-3|NA|NA|TRBV25-1
TGTGCCAGCATGGAGACAGGCTCTAGCACAGATACGCAGTATTTT
CASMETGSSTDTQYF
>TRBJ2-1|NA|NA|TRBV6-4
TGTGCCAGCAGTGTTAGGGGGTCAGGGGCAACGGATGAGCAGTTCTTC
CASSVRGSGATDEQFF
>TRBJ2-7|medium-sized|NA|TRBV5-8
TGTGCCAGCAGCTTCAAGACGGCTCTGGGGGAGCAGTACTTC
CASSFKTALGEQYF
>TRBJ2-5|few|TRBD2|TRBV20-1
TGCAGTGCTAGCCAGACTAGCGGGACGTCCGAGACCCAGTACTTC
CSASQTSGTSETQYF
>TRBJ2-3|NA|NA|TRBV7-2
TGTGCCAGCAGCGCTAGCGAGAGGGCCGGTGATACGCAGTATTTT
CASSASERAGDTQYF
>TRBJ2-5|many|TRBD2|TRBV20-1
TGCAGTGCTAGAGATCAACTAGCGGGAGCGGAAGAGACCCAGTACTTC
CSARDQLAGAEETQYF
>TRBJ1-5|NA|TRBD1|TRBV29-1
TGCAGCGTAGGGGACAGGAATCAGCCCCAGCATTTT
CSVGDRNQPQHF
>TRBJ2-7|few|NA|TRBV5-1
TGCGCCAGCAGCTGGGGGGCAGGCGGGGACTCCTACAATGAGCAGTACTTC
CASSWGAGGDSYNEQYF
>TRBJ2-1|NA|NA|TRBV18
TGTGCCAGCTCACCTTCGCTCGGGTCCTCCTACAATGAGCAGTTCTTC
CASSPSLGSSYNEQFF
>TRBJ1-2|few|NA|TRBV12-3/TRBV12-4
TGTGCCAGCAGTCGCTCTACGGACTATGGCTACACCTTC
CASSRSTDYGYTF
>TRBJ2-5|NA|TRBD1|TRBV27
TGTGCCAGCAGTTTAACCTTGACAGGGTGGCGAGAGACCCAGTACTTC
CASSLTLTGWRETQYF
>TRBJ2-5|many|NA|TRBV6-2/TRBV6-3
TGTGCCAGCAGTGGACGGGTCCAAGAGACCCAGTACTTC
CASSGRVQETQYF